Each of the 22 T cell receptor delta chains below was sequenced from the same sample in a study of γδ T cells in repeated Plasmodium falciparum infection. TCRdb re-identified clones in the multiplex PCR reads via CATT. The sample holds around 89,000 delta-chain clones, around 1.4% seen once. Flow sorting of PBMC yielded separate Vgamma9/Vdelta2+ and Vdelta2-negative gammadelta T cell populations for bulk repertoire analysis. The sequencing sample was made of gamma-delta T cells from blood. Receptors were obtained from a pool of human donors (malaria-infected and uninfected, not separated).

Of note for this clone: TCRdb's protein for this DNA is that of a much larger clone and differs from the translation at residue 14, likely a read error; the protein shown is the DNA translation. The rearrangement joins TRDV1 to TRDJ1; unclear D gene. This CDR3 contains 16 residues. Germline V gene data show CDR1 as TSWWSYY and CDR2 as QGS. CDR3 region: CALGETRAAYTDKPIF. For the CDR3, the DNA is TGTGCTCTTGGGGAAACAAGGGCCGCGTACACCGATAAACCCATCTTT.

To note about this clone: TCRdb lists the protein of a much larger clone for this DNA, which differs at residue 13, so this is likely a read error; the protein given here is translated from the DNA itself. The chain is built from TRDV1 and TRDJ1, with TRDD3 matching over 7 bases. No J segment appears in TCRdb, so it was assigned here by matching the sequence to germline. The CDR3 has 19 residues. Germline CDR1 reads TSWWSYY; CDR2 reads QGS. Germline trimming cut 4 bases from V and 4 bases from J; bases unmatched to any gene: 21. CDR3: CALGGFDNYVLGRIDKLIF. CDR3 coding DNA: TGTGCTCTTGGGGGATTCGATAACTACGTACTGGGGCGTATCGATAAACTCATCTTT.

A few counts support this clone. TCRdb pairs this DNA with a much larger clone's protein that differs at residue 8, likely a read error; the protein shown was translated from the DNA. This chain connects TRDV3 to TRDJ1; D may be TRDD3 (5 bases). Germline CDR1 is TVYSNPD and CDR2 is GDNSRS (reference sequence). CDR3 length: 14 amino acids. DNA of the CDR3: TGCTCACAGGGGGGCCCCCTGCACACCGATAAACTCATCTTT. This gives the protein CSQGGPLHTDKLIF.

Worth noting for this clone: The protein recorded in TCRdb matches a much larger clone and deviates from this DNA's translation at residue 12, suggesting a read error; the protein here is obtained by translating the DNA. The chain couples TRDV1 to TRDJ1; TRDD3 agrees at 11 bases. Assignment of the J gene here rests on matching the DNA to germline, because TCRdb gives none. Germline-derived CDR1 and CDR2 are TSWWSYY and QGS. The CDR3 has 17 amino acids. V dropped 4 bases and J dropped 3; count of bases not matched to a gene: 10. CDR3 DNA: TGTGCTCTTGGGGGGCGACTGGGGGATAGTTACCCCGATAAACTCATCTTT. Protein product: CALGGRLGDSYPDKLIF.

The genes are TRDV1 and TRDJ1; no reliable D call. The J gene comes from matching the DNA to germline here; TCRdb lacks it. V was clipped by 4 bases and J by 0 bases, with 18 bases between them. The CDR3 totals 17 residues. Germline V gene data show CDR1 as TSWWSYY and CDR2 as QGS. The CDR3 loop is CALGGAGVRQYTDKLIF. The CDR3 DNA sequence: TGTGCTCTTGGGGGGGCGGGAGTCCGGCAGTACACCGATAAACTCATCTTT.

This clone appeared many times. It is likely a read error: a sequence one base away is far more abundant. Other DNA sequences within the sample encode an identical CDR3. The V gene is TRDV2, the J gene TRDJ3; 8 bases align to TRDD3. The CDR3 totals 18 residues. The germline CDR1 and CDR2 sequences are GEAIGNYY and EKD. V trimming: 1 base; J trimming: 1 base; junction bases outside the gene matches: 5. Here the CDR3 DNA reads TGTGCCTGTGACACGGGGGGATATGGGTCCTGGGACACCCGACAGATGTTTTTC. Its protein product is CACDTGGYGSWDTRQMFF.

This clone has more than one count but fewer than ten. The mismatch at residue 12 between this DNA's translation and the TCRdb protein of a much larger clone likely reflects a read error; the protein shown is translated from the DNA. The chain uses TRDV2 and TRDJ1; weak D call: TRDD3 (6 bases). The CDR3 length is 18 residues. Trimming removed 0 bases from V and 2 bases from J, with 21 bases in between. CDR1 is GEAIGNYY, CDR2 EKD, per germline. The CDR3 DNA reads as TGTGCCTGTGACACCCTTTCTCCAAGAGATACGGTGACCGATAAACTCATCTTT. This sequence encodes CACDTLSPRDTVTDKLIF.

This clone was detected a few times. This likely stems from a read error, as it lies one base from a far larger clone. Other DNA sequences in this specimen translate into the identical CDR3. The chain links TRDV1 to TRDJ1; TRDD3 is a possible D gene (5 bases). TCRdb lists no J gene, so it was determined here by aligning the DNA to germline. Trimming pared 1 base from V and 3 bases from J, leaving 24 bases between. CDR3 length equals 19 residues. Germline-derived CDR1 and CDR2 are TSWWSYY and QGS. The CDR3 DNA reads TGTGCTCTTGGGGAACAGACTCGTCGGGGAATACGGGAGCCCGATAAACTCATCTTT. Its protein product is CALGEQTRRGIREPDKLIF.

This clone was recorded a few times. Since a much larger clone is just one base distant, this may be a read error. The sample contains more than one DNA sequence encoding this CDR3. The chain carries TRDV1 and TRDJ1; 13 nucleotides line up with TRDD3. There are 23 residues in the CDR3. Germline lookup yields CDR1 TSWWSYY and CDR2 QGS. CDR3: CALGTVGTLIAYWGIRDTDKLIF. CDR3 coding DNA: TGCGCTCTTGGGACTGTAGGGACCCTTATCGCATACTGGGGGATACGGGACACCGATAAACTCATCTTT.

This clone has only a few counts. This probably arose from a read error, given a far larger clone one base away. Other DNA sequences in the same sample also yield this CDR3. The V and J genes are TRDV1 and TRDJ1; 10 positions agree with TRDD3. TCRdb is silent on the J gene; assignment here came from matching the DNA to germline. CDR1 and CDR2 from the germline V gene are TSWWSYY and QGS. The CDR3 is 22 amino acids. Trimming at V came to 1 base and at J to 0 bases, leaving 20 bases not matched to a gene. In DNA form, the CDR3 reads TGTGCTCTTGGGGAACGGCGTGGTACTGGGGGATTCTACCTTCTCTACACCGATAAACTCATCTTT. It specifies CALGERRGTGGFYLLYTDKLIF.

This clone rates as medium-sized. The identical CDR3 is also encoded by other nucleotide sequences in the sample. The CDR3 sequence: CAFTSAGYTDKLIF. The CDR3, as DNA: TGTGCCTTTACCTCCGCGGGTTACACCGATAAACTCATCTTT. V and J are TRDV3 and TRDJ1; D remains ambiguous. Trimming removed 1 base at V and 0 bases at J, with 12 bases between. The length of the CDR3 is 14 residues. Germline-derived CDR1 and CDR2 are TVYSNPD and GDNSRS (reference sequence). The full variable domain, in which reference TRDV3 and TRDJ1 provide the parts outside the CDR3, is CDKVTQSSPDQTVASGSEVVLLCTYDTVYSNPDLFWYRIRPDYSFQFVFYGDNSRSEGADFTQGRFSVKHILTQKAFHLVISPVRTEDSATYYCAFTSAGYTDKLIFGKGTRVTVEP.

A few counts support this clone. TCRdb lists the protein of a much larger clone for this DNA, which differs at residue 14, so this is likely a read error; the protein given here is translated from the DNA itself. The rearrangement uses TRDV1 and TRDJ1; 12 bases match TRDD3. This CDR3 comprises 23 residues. V was pared by 5 bases and J by 4 bases, with 29 bases of the junction left unmatched. Germline assignment: CDR1 TSWWSYY and CDR2 QGS. CDR3 sequence (DNA): TGTGCTCTTGGGTCGACGTCCTTGTCCCACCGGACGTATGCTGGGGGATACGGCGATAAACTCATCTTT. It codes for CALGSTSLSHRTYAGGYGDKLIF.

This clone was detected only a few times. Only one base separates this from a far larger clonotype, so it likely reflects a read error. The sample carries other DNA sequences with the same CDR3. The chain links TRDV2 to TRDJ1; 9 bases fit TRDD3. TCRdb leaves out the J gene; it was filled in here by matching the DNA to germline. The CDR3 contains 22 residues. Germline assignment: CDR1 GEAIGNYY and CDR2 EKD. Here the CDR3 DNA reads TGTGCCTGCGACACCGTCACGGGTCCGCAGGGGGATACTCCCTCGTACACCGATAAACTCATCTTT. Encoded protein: CACDTVTGPQGDTPSYTDKLIF.

This clone was counted a few times. Translating this DNA gives a protein that differs at residues 6 and 19 from the TCRdb one, which belongs to a much larger clone; a read error is likely, and the protein shown is this translation. The chain uses TRAV38-2/DV8 and TRDJ1; D is perhaps TRDD2 or TRDD3 (8 bases each). Germline values: CDR1 TSESDYY, CDR2 QEAYKQQN. The CDR3 sequence is 21 residues long. CDR3 in amino acids: CAYRSYFLHRGYSFYTDKFIF. DNA for the CDR3: TGTGCTTATAGGAGCTACTTCCTACATCGGGGATACTCCTTTTACACCGATAAATTCATCTTT.

This clone showed up just a few times. TCRdb assigns this DNA the protein of a much larger clone, which departs from its translation at residue 5; this likely reflects a read error, and the protein shown comes from translating the DNA. The V call is TRDV2, the J call TRDJ2; D may be TRDD3 (6 bases). No J gene was available from TCRdb, and it was assigned here by a germline match of the DNA. V lost 3 bases, J lost 4 bases, and 11 bases lay in between. The CDR3 is 14 residues long. The germline V gene has CDR1 GEAIGNYY and CDR2 EKD. CDR3 DNA sequence: TGTGCCTGTGACGGTGGGGGGCCGACAGCACAACTCTTCTTT. Protein: CACDGGGPTAQLFF.

Worth noting for this clone: The TCRdb protein, from a much larger clone, departs from this DNA's translation at residue 13, likely by read error; the protein shown derives from the DNA. The J gene is TRDJ1, the V gene TRDV2; D possibly corresponds to TRDD3 (5 bases). TCRdb leaves out the J gene; it was filled in here by matching the DNA to germline. Trimming cost V 3 bases and J 4 bases, with 41 bases left between them. From germline, CDR1 is GEAIGNYY and CDR2 EKD. The CDR3 is 23 residues long. In DNA, the CDR3 is TGTGCCTGTGACCCCGTAAAAGGACCATTCCCGCGTGCTGGGCGGAAGGAGGTCGATAAACTCATCTTT. It specifies CACDPVKGPFPRAGRKEVDKLIF.

This clone was seen more than once but under ten times. For this DNA, TCRdb reports the protein of a much larger clone, which diverges at residue 4, most likely from a read error; the protein presented here is translated directly from the DNA. The chain is built from TRAV38-2/DV8 and TRDJ1, with 7 positions matching TRDD3. Matching the DNA to germline supplied the J gene, which TCRdb does not give. CDR1 is TSESDYY, CDR2 QEAYKQQN, per germline. V lost 6 bases and J lost 0; bases outside the gene matches: 26. This CDR3 is 21 amino acids long. CDR3 sequence (DNA): TGTGCTTATAAGAGTGACGGCCTTTTCCCTGACTGGGGCCCGTACACCGATAAACTCATCTTT. This gives the protein CAYKSDGLFPDWGPYTDKLIF.

This clone was seen many times. The V call is TRDV1, the J call TRDJ1; 9 nucleotides line up with TRDD3. Unmatched junction bases numbered 20, after V lost 9 bases and J lost 0 bases. Looked up from germline, CDR1 is TSWWSYY and CDR2 is QGS. There are 19 residues in the CDR3. In DNA form, the CDR3 reads TGTGCTCTCCTTAATCACCCAAAACACTGGGGGACCTACACCGATAAACTCATCTTT. Protein sequence: CALLNHPKHWGTYTDKLIF.

This clone showed up just a few times. TCRdb's entry gives the protein of a much larger clone, which mismatches this DNA's translation at residue 10, likely from a read error; the protein reported here is translated from the DNA. The CDR3 here is CACDGGYSWNTRQMFF. CDR3 nucleotides: TGTGCCTGTGACGGGGGATACTCCTGGAACACCCGACAGATGTTTTTC. This chain uses TRDV2 with TRDJ3; TRDD3 agrees at 9 bases. TCRdb does not report a J gene; here it was assigned by matching the DNA to germline references. The CDR3 extends over 16 amino acids. CDR1 is GEAIGNYY and CDR2 is EKD in the germline V gene.

Concerning this clone: TCRdb records a much larger clone's protein for this DNA, with a difference at residue 3 that likely arises from a read error; the protein given is the translation of the DNA. The same CDR3 can be traced to other DNA sequences in this sample. CDR3 region: CAPGENALEAQLFF. The CDR3 coding sequence is TGCGCTCCTGGGGAAAATGCCCTGGAGGCACAACTCTTCTTT. The chain combines TRDV1 with TRDJ2; a possible D gene is TRDD3 (6 bases). The CDR3 runs to 14 residues. Germline V gene sequence: CDR1 TSWWSYY, CDR2 QGS.

This clone turned up a few times. This DNA's translation differs at residue 23 from TCRdb's protein, which comes from a much larger clone; a read error is likely, and the protein shown is translated from the DNA. The V gene is TRDV1, the J gene TRDJ1; possibly TRDD3 for D (7 bases). The J gene, not given by TCRdb, was assigned here from a germline match of the nucleotide sequence. This CDR3 contains 26 residues. Germline CDR1 TSWWSYY, CDR2 QGS. DNA for the CDR3: TGTGCTCTTGGGGAACTCCATAACCAAAACCTCCTACCTAAGCCTACTGGGGACCCTGACACCGATGAACTCATCTTT. Translation: CALGELHNQNLLPKPTGDPDTDELIF.

With respect to this clone: TCRdb shows a much larger clone's protein in place of this DNA's translation, and the two differ at residue 13, likely through a read error; the protein shown is translated from the DNA. V is TRDV1 and J is TRDJ1; TRDD3 matches 7 bases. CDR1 is TSWWSYY and CDR2 is QGS in the germline V gene. Trimming cost V 0 bases and J 0 bases; bases outside gene matches: 16. The length of the CDR3 is 20 residues. CDR3 nucleotide sequence: TGTGCTCTTGGGGAACTAAAGTCGGACTGGGGCCTTCTTTACACCGATAAACTCATCTTT. Translating gives CALGELKSDWGLLYTDKLIF.